What follows is one TCR beta chain and its context. The data were obtained in a study of blood T cell repertoires in COVID-19. CDR1 and CDR2 from the germline V gene are SEHNR and FQNEAQ (reference sequence). This CDR3 region has 14 residues. The germline V and J ends were trimmed by 5 bases and 13 bases, with 21 bases remaining between them. The assay was immunoSEQ multiplex PCR, and TCRdb's table has in-frame clones only and misses some. The sample has over 95,000 clones; roughly 84% are singletons. The chain recombines TRBV7-9 with TRBJ2-1; possibly TRBD2 for D (6 bases). The sample was peripheral blood. The receptor was derived from a woman in her 70s who had recovered from COVID-19. The CDR3 sequence is CASSGSGLHSPQFF. Written as DNA, the CDR3 is TGTGCCAGCAGCGGATCGGGACTCCATTCCCCCCAGTTCTTC.